The 10 T cell receptor beta chains below come from one sample, sequenced in a study of T cells after yellow fever vaccination. TCRdb independently ran MiXCR on the 5' RACE reads; one entry per CDR3 protein. The profile shows about 300,000 distinct CDR3 sequences, around 4.1% of them singletons. The material was PBMCs, obtained 5 days after the yellow fever booster vaccination. Receptors originate from a man younger than 30 who received the YFV17D yellow fever vaccine.

On this clonotype: The junction departs from the called germline gene at one end, perhaps through a read error. The chain couples TRBV12-3 or TRBV12-4 to TRBJ2-3, with D hard to call. This CDR3 contains 12 residues. The CDR3 loop is CASTSRTDRQYF. For the CDR3, the DNA is TGTGCCAGCACCTCCCGAACAGATAGGCAGTATTTT.

This clonotype was picked up a small number of times. The chain combines TRBV10-1 with TRBJ1-2; weak D call: TRBD1 (5 bases). V lost 0 bases, J lost 4 bases, and 12 bases lay in between. This CDR3 has 15 residues. The germline V gene has CDR1 WNHNN and CDR2 SYGVQD (reference sequence). Here the CDR3 reads CASSESGEPSYGYTF. In DNA, the CDR3 is TGCGCCAGCAGTGAGTCGGGGGAACCCTCCTATGGCTACACCTTC.

This clonotype was counted at least ten times. This chain joins TRBV18 and TRBJ2-7; D possibly corresponds to TRBD1 (5 bases). The CDR3 sequence is 14 residues long. Trimming shortened V by 2 bases and J by 3 bases, and 11 bases separated the two germline ends. CDR1 and CDR2 from the germline V gene are KGHSH and LQKENI. CDR3 in DNA: TGTGCCAGCTCACCAAATGAAGACAGCTACGAGCAGTACGTC. Protein: CASSPNEDSYEQYV.

This chain links TRBV6-6 with TRBJ2-2; D not certain. Germline lookup yields CDR1 MNHNY and CDR2 SVGAGI (reference sequence). Trimming pared 2 bases from V and 0 bases from J, leaving 7 bases between. The CDR3 is made up of 15 amino acids. Here the CDR3 reads CASSYRAANTGELFF. In DNA, the CDR3 is TGTGCCAGCAGTTACAGGGCAGCGAACACCGGGGAGCTGTTTTTT.

This clonotype came up a few times. The chain links TRBV28 to TRBJ2-7, with 7 bases matching TRBD1. The CDR3 has 13 residues. The germline V gene encodes CDR1 MDHEN and CDR2 SYDVKM. The V and J ends lost 5 bases and 10 bases, in that order; junction bases with no gene match: 11. The CDR3 bases are TGTGCCAGCAGTGAGCGACAGGGTAGGGAACAGTACGTC. This translates into CASSERQGREQYV.

The sample holds a few counts of this clonotype. The rearrangement joins TRBV6-2 or TRBV6-3 to TRBJ1-5; 9 bases are shared with TRBD1. This CDR3 contains 12 residues. Germline CDR1 and CDR2: MNHEY and SVGEGT. The V segment lost 11 bases and the J segment 5 bases; nucleotides outside the gene matches: 4. CDR3 amino acids: CAGGQGDQPQHF. In nucleotides, the CDR3 is TGTGCCGGGGGACAGGGTGATCAGCCCCAGCATTTT.

This clonotype was observed a handful of times. CDR3 sequence (DNA): TGTGCCAGCAGCTTAACGGGGTCGAGGCAGGCTTTCTTT. Its translation: CASSLTGSRQAFF. This sequence joins TRBV7-2 and TRBJ1-1, with D uncertain. Trimming removed 2 bases from V and 11 bases from J, with 15 bases in between. Germline V lookup: CDR1 SGHTA, CDR2 FQGNSA. This CDR3 comprises 13 residues.

This clonotype was counted between two and nine times. This chain joins TRBV12-3 or TRBV12-4 and TRBJ2-5; D remains unclear. The CDR3 has 15 residues. Trimming took 0 bases from V and 0 from J, leaving 8 bases between them. CDR3 nucleotide sequence: TGTGCCAGCAGTTTAGCGGGCAGAAACCAAGAGACCCAGTACTTC. It yields the protein CASSLAGRNQETQYF.

This clonotype has only a few counts. This chain connects TRBV4-1 to TRBJ2-5; 9 bases are shared with TRBD1. From germline, CDR1 is MGHRA and CDR2 YSYEKL. The CDR3 is made up of 17 amino acids. J was trimmed by 0 bases and V by 6 bases; bases with no gene match: 11. CDR3 bases: TGCGCCAGCAGTTCCCGGACAGGGGACGGGGACCAAGAGACCCAGTACTTC. Translating it yields CASSSRTGDGDQETQYF.

This clonotype was seen repeatedly, ten times or more. The CDR3 bases are TGCGCCAGCAGCACCTCCTTACAAGAGACCCAGTACTTC. Translated: CASSTSLQETQYF. This rearrangement joins TRBV5-1 to TRBJ2-5, with unresolved D. This CDR3 region has 13 residues. V was cut by 4 bases and J by 2 bases, with 9 bases left in between. The germline gives CDR1 SGHRS, CDR2 YFSETQ.